Listed here are 22 T cell receptor beta chains from one sample, sequenced in a study of blood T cell repertoires in COVID-19. Clones were read by immunoSEQ multiplex PCR, and TCRdb kept only the in-frame ones, dropping some. The repertoire holds 250,000 or so clones, with around 85% as singletons. The sequencing input was peripheral blood. The receptors here all came from a man aged 60 to 69 with acute or convalescent COVID-19.

About this clone: A read error may account for a junction end that differs from germline. The chain has TRBV6-5 and TRBJ2-7; 7 positions match TRBD1. CDR1 and CDR2 (germline): MNHEY, SVGAGI. The CDR3 sequence is 14 residues long. CDR3 protein: CASISGTAVPEVDF. The CDR3 bases are TGTGCCAGCATTTCCGGGACAGCAGTCCCCGAAGTCGACTTC.

The chain carries TRBV6-1 and TRBJ2-2, with 14 bases matching TRBD2. This CDR3 contains 18 residues. The germline gives CDR1 MNHNS, CDR2 SASEGT. Trimming cost V 3 bases and J 5 bases; bases outside gene matches: 8. This CDR3 is CASSDLLRTSGRTGELFF. The DNA for the CDR3 is TGTGCCAGCAGTGACTTACTCCGGACTAGCGGGAGGACCGGGGAGCTGTTTTTT.

This clone was recorded a few times. V and J are TRBV15 and TRBJ1-2; D might be TRBD1 (5 bases). The germline gives CDR1 LNHNV, CDR2 YYDKDF (reference sequence). The V and J ends lost 1 base and 6 bases respectively, with 12 bases between them. The CDR3 length is 14 residues. The CDR3 loop reads CATSRAPRADGYTF. In DNA, the CDR3 is TGTGCCACCAGCAGAGCTCCCAGGGCCGATGGCTACACCTTC.

This clone has only a few counts. The genes are TRBV9 and TRBJ2-1, with 8 bases identical to TRBD2. The CDR3 totals 14 residues. The germline V gene has CDR1 SGDLS and CDR2 YYNGEE. V shed 5 bases and J 3 bases; nucleotides not matched to a gene: 4. This CDR3 reads CASRTSDNYNEQFF. CDR3 DNA sequence: TGTGCCAGCAGGACTAGCGACAACTACAATGAGCAGTTCTTC.

This sequence joins TRBV28 and TRBJ1-2; D unresolved. The germline V gene encodes CDR1 MDHEN and CDR2 SYDVKM. The V end lost 6 bases, the J end lost 4 bases, and 12 bases lay between the germline ends. The CDR3 covers 13 residues. CDR3 sequence reads: CASSTGLLYGYTF. CDR3 DNA: TGTGCCAGCAGCACCGGGTTACTCTATGGCTACACCTTC.

The V call is TRBV3-1 (or the pseudogene TRBV3-2), the J call TRBJ1-5; 7 positions match TRBD1. Per germline, CDR1 LGHDT and CDR2 YNNKEL (reference sequence). V was clipped by 5 bases and J by 3 bases; unmatched bases: 7. The CDR3 sequence is 15 residues long. CDR3 sequence: CASSYPGQNNQPQHF. In DNA, the CDR3 is TGTGCCAGCAGCTACCCGGGACAGAACAATCAGCCCCAGCATTTT.

The chain combines TRBV29-1 with TRBJ2-7, with D perhaps matching TRBD1 (6 bases). The CDR3 spans 13 residues. Looked up from germline, CDR1 is SQVTM and CDR2 is ANQGSEA. V was clipped by 5 bases and J by 0 bases, with 11 bases between them. Written as DNA, the CDR3 is TGCAGCGTTAAACGAGGGGGCTCCTACGAGCAGTACTTC. It codes for CSVKRGGSYEQYF.

This clone was observed a single time. The CDR3 sequence is CASSLRRQGRTDTQYF. The CDR3 DNA reads as TGTGCCAGCAGCTTGAGAAGACAGGGGCGCACAGATACGCAGTATTTT. The chain uses TRBV7-2 and TRBJ2-3; 8 bases fit TRBD1. Trimming took 3 bases from V and 1 from J; bases not matched to a gene: 6. Germline CDR1 reads SGHTA; CDR2 reads FQGNSA. The CDR3 consists of 16 residues.

The chain uses TRBV14 and TRBJ1-6, with 8 positions matching TRBD1. Per germline, CDR1 SGHDN and CDR2 FVKESK. The junction had 12 bases not matched to a gene; V was cut back by 3 bases and J by 5 bases. The CDR3 contains 18 residues. The CDR3 here is CASSQRPFTTGDNSPLHF. Written as DNA, the CDR3 is TGTGCCAGCAGCCAGAGGCCCTTTACGACAGGGGATAATTCACCCCTCCACTTT.

This chain joins TRBV5-1 and TRBJ1-1, with TRBD1 matching 7 bases. CDR1 and CDR2 (germline): SGHRS, YFSETQ. V was clipped by 3 bases and J by 0 bases; unmatched bases: 14. This CDR3 contains 18 residues. CDR3 in amino acids: CASSWTGTEDLMNTEAFF. The CDR3 bases are TGCGCCAGCAGCTGGACCGGGACAGAAGACCTCATGAACACTGAAGCTTTCTTT.

J is TRBJ2-1 and V is TRBV7-9; D ambiguous. V lost 1 base to trimming and J lost 5 bases, with 9 bases between them. The germline CDR1 and CDR2 sequences are SEHNR and FQNEAQ (reference sequence). The length of the CDR3 is 14 residues. The CDR3 nucleotides are TGTGCCAGCAGCTTAGGGGCTATCCACAATGAGCAGTTCTTC. It translates to CASSLGAIHNEQFF. The full variable domain, its missing parts supplied by reference TRBV7-9 and TRBJ2-1, is DTGVSQNPRHKITKRGQNVTFRCDPISEHNRLYWYRQTLGQGPEFLTYFQNEAQLEKSRLLSDRFSAERPKGSFSTLEIQRTEQGDSAMYLCASSLGAIHNEQFFGPGTRLTVL.

The chain links TRBV6-5 to TRBJ1-5; no reliable D call. The CDR3 contains 11 residues. Trimming removed 8 bases from V and 7 bases from J, with 9 bases in between. Germline CDR1 and CDR2: MNHEY and SVGAGI. The CDR3 DNA is TGTGCCAGCCCTCCCGGGCAGCCCCAGCATTTT. This gives the protein CASPPGQPQHF.

In this sample, this clone turned up a few times. This sample includes further DNA sequences coding for the same CDR3. The chain combines TRBV19 with TRBJ2-7; the match to TRBD2 covers 12 bases. The trim removed 4 bases at V and 3 bases at J, leaving 4 bases unmatched. CDR1 is LNHDA and CDR2 is SQIVND in the germline V gene (reference sequence). The CDR3 length is 15 residues. CDR3 sequence reads: CASSTGTSGYYEQYF. CDR3 sequence (DNA): TGTGCCAGTAGTACCGGGACTAGCGGGTACTACGAGCAGTACTTC.

This clone was observed a handful of times. The gene calls are TRBV29-1 and TRBJ1-1, with D possibly matching TRBD1 (5 bases). Per germline, CDR1 SQVTM and CDR2 ANQGSEA. V lost 5 bases and J 4 bases, leaving 14 bases between the germline ends. This CDR3 comprises 13 residues. CDR3 amino acids: CSVNNGGGTEAFF. The CDR3 DNA follows: TGCAGCGTTAATAACGGGGGTGGCACTGAAGCTTTCTTT.

In this sample, this clone turned up a few times. The chain couples TRBV10-3 to TRBJ2-7, with TRBD1 identical over 7 bases. The CDR3 is made up of 12 amino acids. V shed 5 bases, J shed 5 bases, and the junction held 3 bases outside the gene matches. The germline V gene encodes CDR1 ENHRY and CDR2 SYGVKD. In nucleotides, the CDR3 is TGTGCCATCAGTCTAGACAGGGACGAGCAGTACTTC. Translation: CAISLDRDEQYF.

The J gene is TRBJ1-2, the V gene TRBV29-1; 8 positions agree with TRBD1. After removal of 4 bases from V and 6 bases from J, the junction contained 7 bases not matched to a gene. The CDR3 length is 13 residues. The germline V gene has CDR1 SQVTM and CDR2 ANQGSEA. CDR3 sequence reads: CSVAQGAQNGYTF. The CDR3 DNA is TGCAGCGTTGCGCAGGGGGCGCAGAATGGCTACACCTTC.

This clone is a singleton in its sample. The gene calls are TRBV7-2 and TRBJ1-2; D is ambiguous. The CDR3 spans 14 residues. Germline V lookup: CDR1 SGHTA, CDR2 FQGNSA. Trimming removed 5 bases from V and 7 bases from J, with 17 bases in between. CDR3 nucleotides: TGTGCCAGCAGCCAACGGGCCTCGGAGGGTGGCTACACCTTC. Translating gives CASSQRASEGGYTF.

The rearrangement uses TRBV27 and TRBJ1-2, with D perhaps matching TRBD1 (5 bases). The CDR3 contains 13 residues. Looked up from germline, CDR1 is MNHEY and CDR2 is SMNVEV (reference sequence). The V end was cut by 8 bases, the J end by 8 bases, with 18 bases between. This CDR3 reads CASRLLGVGGYTF. For the CDR3, the DNA is TGTGCCAGCCGCCTTTTAGGGGTGGGCGGCTACACCTTC.

Concerning this clone: Other DNA sequences in the same sample also yield this CDR3. The gene calls are TRBV6-5 and TRBJ1-2; TRBD1 matches 8 bases. CDR1 and CDR2 from the germline V gene are MNHEY and SVGAGI. With V trimmed by 2 bases and J by 5 bases, 1 base remained unmatched. There are 13 residues in the CDR3. The CDR3 loop is CASSYDRGYGYTF. CDR3 nucleotide sequence: TGTGCCAGCAGTTACGACAGGGGATATGGCTACACCTTC.

This clone was seen once. The rearrangement uses TRBV18 and TRBJ2-1, with TRBD1 identical over 11 bases. The junction had 2 bases not matched to a gene; V was cut back by 4 bases and J by 6 bases. In germline, CDR1 is KGHSH, CDR2 LQKENI. This CDR3 region has 14 residues. CDR3 in DNA: TGTGCCAGCTCACTGGACAGGGGGCCCAATGAGCAGTTCTTC. Encoded protein: CASSLDRGPNEQFF. The full variable domain, rest sourced from reference TRBV18 and TRBJ2-1, is NAGVMQNPRHLVRRRGQEARLRCSPMKGHSHVYWYRQLPEEGLKFMVYLQKENIIDESGMPKERFSAEFPKEGPSILRIQQVVRGDSAAYFCASSLDRGPNEQFFGPGTRLTVL.

The chain has TRBV5-5 and TRBJ2-5; 12 nucleotides agree with TRBD2. Germline V gene lookup returns CDR1 SGHKS and CDR2 YYEKEE (reference sequence). With 3 bases clipped from V and 2 bases from J, the junction kept 14 bases outside the gene matches. The CDR3 totals 19 residues. This CDR3 reads CASSSDGLAGRRGQETQYF. The CDR3 coding sequence is TGTGCCAGCAGCTCGGACGGACTAGCGGGAAGGAGGGGACAAGAGACCCAGTACTTC.

CDR3: CASSFRQDPSYEQYF. CDR3 DNA sequence: TGTGCCAGCAGCTTTAGACAGGACCCTTCCTACGAGCAGTACTTC. The chain employs TRBV7-8 and TRBJ2-7; maybe TRBD1 (6 bases). Trimming pared 3 bases from V and 1 base from J, leaving 13 bases between. Per germline, CDR1 SGHVS and CDR2 FQNEAQ. This CDR3 spans 15 amino acids.